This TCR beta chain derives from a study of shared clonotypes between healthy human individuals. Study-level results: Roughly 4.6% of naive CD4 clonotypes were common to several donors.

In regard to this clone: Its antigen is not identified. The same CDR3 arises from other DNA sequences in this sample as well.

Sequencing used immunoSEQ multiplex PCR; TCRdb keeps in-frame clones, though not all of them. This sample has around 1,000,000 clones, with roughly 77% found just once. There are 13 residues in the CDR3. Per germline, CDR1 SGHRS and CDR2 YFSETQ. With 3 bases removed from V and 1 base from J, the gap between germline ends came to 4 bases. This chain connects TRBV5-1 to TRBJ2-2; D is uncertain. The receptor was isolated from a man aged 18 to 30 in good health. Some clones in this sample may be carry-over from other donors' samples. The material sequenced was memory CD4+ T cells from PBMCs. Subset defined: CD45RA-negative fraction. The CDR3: CASSSGNTGELFF. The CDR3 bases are TGCGCCAGCAGCTCGGGGAACACCGGGGAGCTGTTTTTT.